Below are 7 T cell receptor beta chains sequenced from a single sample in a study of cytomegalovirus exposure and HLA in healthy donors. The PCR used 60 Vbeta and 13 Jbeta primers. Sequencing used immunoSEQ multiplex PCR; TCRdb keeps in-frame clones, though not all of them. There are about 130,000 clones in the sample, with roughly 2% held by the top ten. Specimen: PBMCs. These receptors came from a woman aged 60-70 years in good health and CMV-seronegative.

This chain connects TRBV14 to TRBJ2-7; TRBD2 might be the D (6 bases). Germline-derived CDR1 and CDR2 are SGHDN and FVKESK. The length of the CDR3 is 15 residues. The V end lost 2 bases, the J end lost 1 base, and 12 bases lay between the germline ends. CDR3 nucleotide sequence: TGTGCCAGCAGCCAATCCGGGGGAAGGTCCTACGAGCAGTACTTC. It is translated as CASSQSGGRSYEQYF.

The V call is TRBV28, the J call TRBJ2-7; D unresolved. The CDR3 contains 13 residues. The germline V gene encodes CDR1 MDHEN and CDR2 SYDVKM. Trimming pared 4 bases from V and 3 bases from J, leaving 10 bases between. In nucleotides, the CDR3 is TGTGCCAGCAGTTCCCCTGACTTCTACGAGCAGTACTTC. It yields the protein CASSSPDFYEQYF.

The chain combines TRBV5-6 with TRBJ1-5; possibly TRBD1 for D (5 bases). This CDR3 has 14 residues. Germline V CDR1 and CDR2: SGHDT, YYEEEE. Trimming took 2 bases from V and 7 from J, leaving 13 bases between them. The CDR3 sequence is CASSFRGGEQPQHF. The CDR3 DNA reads TGTGCCAGCAGCTTTCGGGGGGGTGAACAGCCCCAGCATTTT.

The CDR3 protein is CAIKGQGRPEQYF. The CDR3 DNA reads as TGTGCCATCAAAGGACAGGGTCGCCCCGAGCAGTACTTC. The chain recombines TRBV9 with TRBJ2-7; 8 bases fit TRBD1. CDR1 is SGDLS and CDR2 is YYNGEE in the germline V gene. The CDR3 totals 13 residues. Losses at the gene ends were 9 bases for V and 6 bases for J; bases not matched to a gene: 11.

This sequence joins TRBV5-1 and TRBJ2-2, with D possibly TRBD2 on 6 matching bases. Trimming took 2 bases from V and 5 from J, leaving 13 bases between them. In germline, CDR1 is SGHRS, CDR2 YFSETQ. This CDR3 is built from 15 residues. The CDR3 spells CASSLDPGGTGELFF. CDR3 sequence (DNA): TGCGCCAGCAGCTTAGACCCAGGAGGGACCGGGGAGCTGTTTTTT.

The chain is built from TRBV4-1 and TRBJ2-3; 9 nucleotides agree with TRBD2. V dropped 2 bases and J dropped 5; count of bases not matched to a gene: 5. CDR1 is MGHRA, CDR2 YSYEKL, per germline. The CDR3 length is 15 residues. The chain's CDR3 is CASSQPGLARDTQYF. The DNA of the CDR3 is TGCGCCAGCAGCCAACCCGGACTAGCGAGAGATACGCAGTATTTT.

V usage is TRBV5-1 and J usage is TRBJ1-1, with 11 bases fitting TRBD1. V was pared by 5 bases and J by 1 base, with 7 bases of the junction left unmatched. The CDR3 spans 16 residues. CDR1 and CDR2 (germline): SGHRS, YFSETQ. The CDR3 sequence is CASSSGTGGPNTEAFF. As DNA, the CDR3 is TGCGCCAGCAGTTCCGGGACAGGGGGACCGAACACTGAAGCTTTCTTT.